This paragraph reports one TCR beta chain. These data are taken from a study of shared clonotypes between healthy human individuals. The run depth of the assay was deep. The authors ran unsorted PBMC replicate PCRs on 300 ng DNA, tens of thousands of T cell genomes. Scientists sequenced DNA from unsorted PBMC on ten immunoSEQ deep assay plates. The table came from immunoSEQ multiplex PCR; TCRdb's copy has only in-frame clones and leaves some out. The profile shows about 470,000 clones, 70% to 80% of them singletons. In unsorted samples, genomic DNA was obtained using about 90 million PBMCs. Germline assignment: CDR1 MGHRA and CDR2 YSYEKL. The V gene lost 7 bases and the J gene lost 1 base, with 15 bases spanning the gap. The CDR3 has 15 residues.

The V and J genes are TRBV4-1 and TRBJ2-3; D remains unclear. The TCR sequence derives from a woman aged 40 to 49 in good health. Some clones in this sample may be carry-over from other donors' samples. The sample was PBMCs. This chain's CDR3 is CASNIPGGGTDTQYF. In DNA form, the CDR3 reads TGCGCCAGCAACATCCCTGGTGGGGGCACAGATACGCAGTATTTT.